The rows below give T cell receptor beta chains drawn from one sample of a study of T cell responses to AZD1222 COVID-19 vaccine. The assay was immunoSEQ multiplex PCR, and TCRdb's table has in-frame clones only and misses some. The sample holds over 150,000 clones, more than 90% seen once. Sequenced here: peripheral blood, sampled on day 0 of AZD1222 vaccination. The receptors here all came from an adult in good health. CDR3s include the opening cysteine and the closing phenylalanine or tryptophan. The D gene is left open where the match is weak. Clone size appears in some rows only: once, few, many, or a class for an expanded clone.

>-|TRBV7-9|-|TRBJ1-2
CASSSQQGTYGYTF
TGTGCCAGCAGCTCCCAACAGGGTACCTATGGCTACACCTTC
>-|TRBV15|-|TRBJ2-7
CATSRDPSPSYEQYF
TGTGCCACCAGCAGAGATCCCTCCCCTTCTTACGAGCAGTACTTC
>-|TRBV12-5|-|TRBJ1-2
CASGLMGNYGYTF
TGTGCTAGTGGTTTGATGGGAAATTATGGCTACACCTTC
>-|TRBV9|TRBD1|TRBJ1-6
CASSGITGQGDSPLHF
TGTGCCAGCAGCGGGATTACCGGACAGGGTGATTCACCCCTCCACTTT
>-|TRBV12-5|-|TRBJ2-3
CASGPEESTQYF
TGTGCTAGTGGTCCGGAGGAAAGTACGCAGTATTTT
>-|TRBV11-2|-|TRBJ2-7
CASSLGRVSYEQYF
TGTGCCAGCAGCTTAGGGCGGGTCTCCTACGAGCAGTACTTC
>-|TRBV5-1|-|TRBJ2-7
CASSFTRSEQYF
TGCGCCAGCAGCTTCACTAGATCCGAGCAGTACTTC
>-|TRBV5-6|TRBD1|TRBJ1-2
CASSFLGDRGLFQDGYTF
TGTGCCAGCAGCTTTTTAGGGGACAGGGGGCTTTTTCAGGATGGCTACACCTTC
>-|TRBV6-2/TRBV6-3|-|TRBJ1-5
CASSPPFGAGVGNQPQHF
TGTGCCAGCAGCCCGCCCTTTGGGGCGGGGGTTGGCAATCAGCCCCAGCATTTT
>-|TRBV28|-|TRBJ2-1
CASTPDSRYNEQFF
TGTGCCAGCACCCCCGACTCGAGATACAATGAGCAGTTCTTC
>-|TRBV6-6|-|TRBJ1-2
CASIGSLSGYTF
TGTGCCAGCATTGGCAGTTTGTCTGGCTACACCTTC
>-|TRBV10-1|-|TRBJ1-6
CASSESTGRDTDRFIPLHF
TGCGCCAGCAGTGAGTCGACTGGCAGAGACACCGACAGGTTTATACCCCTCCACTTT
>-|TRBV20-1|-|TRBJ1-1
CSARENTEAFF
TGCAGTGCTAGAGAAAACACTGAAGCTTTCTTT
>once|TRBV7-2|-|TRBJ2-7
CASSFRTYEQYF
TGTGCCAGCAGCTTCCGTACCTACGAGCAGTACTTC
>few|TRBV7-6|TRBD1|TRBJ2-1
CASSPQGAYGNEQFF
TGTGCCAGCAGCCCTCAGGGGGCCTATGGCAATGAGCAGTTCTTC
>-|TRBV12-5|-|TRBJ2-7
CASAIDYYEQYF
TGTGCTAGTGCAATTGACTACTACGAGCAGTACTTC
>-|TRBV7-6|TRBD1|TRBJ1-1
CASSLADFGTGGTEAFF
TGTGCCAGCAGCTTAGCCGATTTCGGGACAGGGGGCACTGAAGCTTTCTTT
>-|TRBV7-9|-|TRBJ1-1
CASSFASTFF
TGTGCCAGCAGCTTTGCTTCGACTTTCTTT
>-|TRBV28|-|TRBJ1-5
CASSFGQPQHF
TGTGCCAGCAGTTTTGGGCAGCCCCAGCATTTT
>once|TRBV12-3/TRBV12-4|-|TRBJ1-5
CASSYQEDQPQHF
TGTGCCAGCAGTTACCAGGAGGATCAGCCCCAGCATTTT
>-|TRBV6-5|-|TRBJ2-3
CASSRDFSDTQYF
TGTGCCAGCAGTCGGGATTTTTCAGATACGCAGTATTTT